These 10 T cell receptor beta chains were all obtained from the same sample, sequenced in a study of post-analysis software for immune sequencing data. Unique molecular identifiers featured in each of the TCR beta cDNA libraries. One entry per CDR3 protein results from TCRdb running MiXCR on the PCR reads. In the table there are some 370,000 distinct CDR3 sequences, less than 40% of which are singletons. General study points: In patients, about five TRBV segments were more frequent than in controls, with TRBV5-6, TRBV5-1 and TRBV20-1 among them.

Their antigens remain unidentified. Sequenced input: blood. These receptors all come from a girl under 18 with multiple sclerosis.

This clonotype was counted a few times. V usage is TRBV20-1 and J usage is TRBJ1-4; 7 bases agree with TRBD1. V shed 1 base, J shed 4 bases, and the junction held 3 bases outside the gene matches. This CDR3 region has 14 residues. CDR1 is DFQATT and CDR2 is SNEGSKA in the germline V gene (reference sequence). As DNA, the CDR3 is TGCAGTGCTAGAGGGACAGGTGGTAATGAAAAACTGTTTTTT. Translated: CSARGTGGNEKLFF.

This clonotype appeared a few times. This chain joins TRBV15 and TRBJ1-1, with 7 bases that match TRBD1. The CDR3 is made up of 14 amino acids. With V trimmed by 6 bases and J by 8 bases, 12 bases remained unmatched. CDR1 is LNHNV and CDR2 is YYDKDF in the germline V gene (reference sequence). CDR3 in amino acids: CATSQGGRAWEAFF. The CDR3, as DNA: TGTGCCACCAGTCAGGGGGGTCGGGCCTGGGAAGCTTTCTTT.

This clonotype was counted only a few times. CDR3 amino acids: CASSVGTLYGYTF. The CDR3 DNA is TGTGCCAGCAGCGTCGGGACACTTTATGGCTACACCTTC. J is TRBJ1-2 and V is TRBV11-2; maybe TRBD1 (6 bases). V gave up 5 bases and J gave up 5 bases, with 12 bases separating them. Germline V gives CDR1 SGHAT, CDR2 FQNNGV. This CDR3 contains 13 residues.

V usage is TRBV20-1 and J usage is TRBJ2-1; TRBD2 agrees at 9 bases. This CDR3 spans 13 amino acids. Germline V gives CDR1 DFQATT, CDR2 SNEGSKA (reference sequence). V trimming: 5 bases; J trimming: 7 bases; junction bases outside the gene matches: 6. The DNA of the CDR3 is TGCAGTGCTGGCGGGGGGGCGGGGAATGAGCAGTTCTTC. Translation: CSAGGGAGNEQFF.

This chain links TRBV15 with TRBJ2-3; D possibly uses TRBD1 or TRBD2 (5 bases each). The CDR3 length is 14 residues. The germline CDR1 and CDR2 sequences are LNHNV and YYDKDF (reference sequence). V was cut by 5 bases and J by 2 bases, with 11 bases left in between. The CDR3 reads CATSVGRNTDTQYF. The CDR3 region has the DNA TGTGCCACCAGCGTGGGACGGAACACAGATACGCAGTATTTT.

The chain's CDR3 is CASSFLVDTQYF. CDR3 sequence (DNA): TGTGCCAGCAGTTTTCTGGTAGATACGCAGTATTTT. V and J are TRBV12-3 or TRBV12-4 and TRBJ2-3; no reliable D call. The ends were cut back, 3 bases at V and 5 bases at J, with 6 bases in the middle. The CDR3 is 12 amino acids.

A few counts support this clonotype. The chain employs TRBV5-1 and TRBJ2-7; tentatively, D is TRBD2 (5 bases). The CDR3 sequence is 16 residues long. The ends were cut back, 0 bases at V and 3 bases at J, with 16 bases in the middle. The germline V gene has CDR1 SGHRS and CDR2 YFSETQ. The CDR3 nucleotides are TGCGCCAGCAGCTTGGCCACCGGAAGCGGAGGCTACGAGCAGTACTTC. It specifies CASSLATGSGGYEQYF. Filled out from reference TRBV5-1 and TRBJ2-7, the complete variable domain reads KAGVTQTPRYLIKTRGQQVTLSCSPISGHRSVSWYQQTPGQGLQFLFEYFSETQRNKGNFPGRFSGRQFSNSRSEMNVSTLELGDSALYLCASSLATGSGGYEQYFGPGTRLTVT.

This clonotype turned up a few times. CDR3: CSARRPGGHIGYTF. CDR3 nucleotides: TGCAGTGCTAGACGCCCAGGGGGCCATATCGGCTACACCTTC. The chain joins TRBV20-1 to TRBJ1-2; TRBD1 agrees at 8 bases. Germline assignment: CDR1 DFQATT and CDR2 SNEGSKA (reference sequence). The CDR3 extends over 14 amino acids. Losses at the gene ends were 2 bases for V and 8 bases for J; bases not matched to a gene: 10.

This clonotype was seen a handful of times. This rearrangement joins TRBV6-8 to TRBJ2-7; D tentatively reads TRBD1 or TRBD2 (6 bases each). Per the germline V gene, CDR1 is MNHGY and CDR2 is SAAAGT. The CDR3 is made up of 15 amino acids. Deletions cut 0 bases from V and 3 bases from J, with 12 bases between. The CDR3 reads CASSYSTRGLYEQYF. CDR3 bases: TGTGCCAGCAGTTACTCGACCAGGGGACTCTACGAGCAGTACTTC.

This clonotype has a handful of counts. The gene calls are TRBV27 and TRBJ2-1; D is ambiguous. V was pared by 6 bases and J by 5 bases, with 17 bases between. This CDR3 has 15 residues. CDR1 and CDR2 (germline): MNHEY, SMNVEV (reference sequence). CDR3 bases: TGTGCCAGCAGCGCCGGGCCGACCCCAGACAATGAGCAGTTCTTC. It yields the protein CASSAGPTPDNEQFF.